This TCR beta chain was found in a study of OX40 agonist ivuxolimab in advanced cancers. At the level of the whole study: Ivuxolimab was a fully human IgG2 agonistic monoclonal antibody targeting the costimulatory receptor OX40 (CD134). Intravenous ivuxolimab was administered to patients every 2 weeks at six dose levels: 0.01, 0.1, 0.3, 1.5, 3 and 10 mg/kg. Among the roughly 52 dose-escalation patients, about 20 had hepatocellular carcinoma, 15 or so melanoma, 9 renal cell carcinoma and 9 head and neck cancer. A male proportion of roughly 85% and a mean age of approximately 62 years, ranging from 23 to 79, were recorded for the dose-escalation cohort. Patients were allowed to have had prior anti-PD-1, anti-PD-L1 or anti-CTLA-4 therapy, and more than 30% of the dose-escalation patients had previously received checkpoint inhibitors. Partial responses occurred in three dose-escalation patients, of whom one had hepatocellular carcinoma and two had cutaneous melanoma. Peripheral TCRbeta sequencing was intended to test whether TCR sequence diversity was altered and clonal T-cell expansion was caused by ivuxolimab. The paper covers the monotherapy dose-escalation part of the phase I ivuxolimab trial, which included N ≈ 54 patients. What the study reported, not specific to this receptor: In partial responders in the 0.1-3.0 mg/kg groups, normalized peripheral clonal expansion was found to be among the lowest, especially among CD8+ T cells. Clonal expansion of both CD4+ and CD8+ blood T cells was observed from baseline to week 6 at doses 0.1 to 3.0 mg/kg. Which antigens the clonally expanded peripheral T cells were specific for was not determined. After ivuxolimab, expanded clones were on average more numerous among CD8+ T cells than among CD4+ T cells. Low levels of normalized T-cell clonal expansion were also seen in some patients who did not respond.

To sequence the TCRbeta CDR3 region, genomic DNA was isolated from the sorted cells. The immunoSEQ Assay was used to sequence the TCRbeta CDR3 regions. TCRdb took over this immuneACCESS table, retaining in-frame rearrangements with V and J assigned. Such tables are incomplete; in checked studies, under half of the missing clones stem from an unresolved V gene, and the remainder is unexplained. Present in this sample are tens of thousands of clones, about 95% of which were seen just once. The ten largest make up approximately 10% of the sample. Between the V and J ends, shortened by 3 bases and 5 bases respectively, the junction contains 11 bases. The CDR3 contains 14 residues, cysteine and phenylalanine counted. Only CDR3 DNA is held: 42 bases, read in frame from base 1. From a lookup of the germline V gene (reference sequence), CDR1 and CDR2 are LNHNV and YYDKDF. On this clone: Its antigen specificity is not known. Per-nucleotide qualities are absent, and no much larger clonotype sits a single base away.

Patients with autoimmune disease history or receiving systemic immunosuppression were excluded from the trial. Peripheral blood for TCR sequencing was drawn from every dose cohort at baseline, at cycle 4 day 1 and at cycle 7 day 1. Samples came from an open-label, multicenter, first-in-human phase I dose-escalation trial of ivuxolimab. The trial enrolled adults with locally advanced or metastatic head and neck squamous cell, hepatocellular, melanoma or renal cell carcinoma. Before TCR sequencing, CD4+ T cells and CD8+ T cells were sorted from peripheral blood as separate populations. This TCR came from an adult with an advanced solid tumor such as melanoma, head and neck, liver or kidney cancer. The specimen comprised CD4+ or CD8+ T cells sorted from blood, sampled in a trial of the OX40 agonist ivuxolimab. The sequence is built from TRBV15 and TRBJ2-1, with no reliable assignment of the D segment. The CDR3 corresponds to CATSSARRDNEQFF. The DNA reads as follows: TGTGCCACCAGCAGTGCGAGGAGAGACAATGAGCAGTTCTTC.